A single sample is the source of the 25 T cell receptor beta chains below, sequenced in a study of blood T cell repertoires in COVID-19. Method: immunoSEQ multiplex PCR; TCRdb's copy keeps in-frame clones and lacks some. The table has approximately 280,000 clones, about 82% seen once; the top ten hold 5% to 6.5%. The material sequenced was peripheral blood. These TCRs come from a man over 45 with active or convalescent COVID-19.

This chain joins TRBV4-2 and TRBJ1-3; D is perhaps TRBD1 (5 bases). CDR3 length: 15 amino acids. V dropped 2 bases and J dropped 0 bases, with 8 bases sitting between them. Germline V gene data show CDR1 as LGHNA and CDR2 as YNFKEQ. DNA of the CDR3: TGTGCCAGCAGCCAAACAGGCCGCTCTGGAAACACCATATATTTT. Its protein product is CASSQTGRSGNTIYF.

In its sample, this clone was seen a few times. The CDR3 region has the DNA TGTGCCAGCAGCGACACCGCAGGGCTTGGACAGCCCCAGCATTTT. This encodes CASSDTAGLGQPQHF. J is TRBJ1-5 and V is TRBV7-9; perhaps TRBD1 as D (5 bases). Per germline, CDR1 SEHNR and CDR2 FQNEAQ (reference sequence). Trimming pared 5 bases from V and 7 bases from J, leaving 18 bases between. This CDR3 comprises 15 residues.

To note about this clone: Other DNA sequences in the same sample also yield this CDR3. V gene TRBV9 combines with J gene TRBJ1-2, with unresolved D. Germline CDR1 SGDLS, CDR2 YYNGEE. Trimming removed 0 bases at V and 4 bases at J, with 7 bases between. The CDR3 totals 13 residues. The DNA for the CDR3 is TGTGCCAGCAGCGTAGGAGGAGGCTATGGCTACACCTTC. Translating it yields CASSVGGGYGYTF.

J is TRBJ2-1 and V is TRBV11-2, with 10 bases matching TRBD1. Trimming cost V 1 base and J 15 bases; bases outside gene matches: 9. Germline loops: CDR1 SGHAT, CDR2 FQNNGV. The CDR3 runs to 14 residues. The CDR3 here is CASSLGQGAYHPFF. CDR3 coding DNA: TGTGCCAGCAGCTTAGGACAGGGGGCCTACCATCCGTTCTTC. The variable domain in full, with the rest retrieved from reference TRBV11-2 and TRBJ2-1, is EAGVAQSPRYKIIEKRQSVAFWCNPISGHATLYWYQQILGQGPKLLIQFQNNGVVDDSQLPKDRFSAERLKGVDSTLKIQPAKLEDSAVYLCASSLGQGAYHPFFGPGTRLTVL.

The V and J genes are TRBV15 and TRBJ2-1; 12 bases align to TRBD2. The CDR3 spans 16 residues. The germline CDR1 and CDR2 sequences are LNHNV and YYDKDF (reference sequence). V was pared by 1 base and J by 6 bases, with 4 bases of the junction left unmatched. The CDR3, as DNA: TGTGCCACCAGCAGAGGACTAGCGGGAGTCGGCAATGAGCAGTTCTTC. Amino acids: CATSRGLAGVGNEQFF.

The chain carries TRBV29-1 and TRBJ2-3; 8 bases line up with TRBD1. The CDR3 consists of 17 residues. V was pared by 7 bases and J by 6 bases, with 21 bases of the junction left unmatched. Germline V lookup: CDR1 SQVTM, CDR2 ANQGSEA. This chain's CDR3 is CSAASTSRGLGRDTQYF. The CDR3, as DNA: TGCAGCGCGGCCTCTACATCCAGGGGGCTGGGGCGGGATACGCAGTATTTT.

As for this clone: Other DNA sequences of this sample code for an identical CDR3. The chain recombines TRBV7-2 with TRBJ1-2; D may be TRBD1 (5 bases). Between the trimmed V and J ends, which lost 5 bases and 6 bases, there was a span of 13 bases. Germline CDR1 reads SGHTA; CDR2 reads FQGNSA. There are 13 residues in the CDR3. This chain's CDR3 is CASSLQGADGYTF. CDR3 bases: TGTGCCAGCAGCCTTCAAGGGGCGGATGGCTACACCTTC.

The rearrangement uses TRBV19 and TRBJ2-2, with TRBD2 identical over 10 bases. The germline V gene has CDR1 LNHDA and CDR2 SQIVND (reference sequence). This CDR3 is built from 14 residues. V dropped 7 bases and J dropped 5; count of bases not matched to a gene: 4. CDR3 sequence (DNA): TGTGCCAGTAAAGGGACTAGCGTTACCGGGGAGCTGTTTTTT. This translates into CASKGTSVTGELFF.

This clone has only one observation. The rearrangement uses TRBV15 and TRBJ2-1; tentative D call: TRBD2 (5 bases). The ends were cut back, 3 bases at V and 5 bases at J, with 14 bases in the middle. CDR1 and CDR2 from the germline V gene are LNHNV and YYDKDF (reference sequence). The CDR3 spans 15 residues. Here the CDR3 reads CATSRATLANNEQFF. The CDR3, as DNA: TGTGCCACCAGCAGGGCGACGCTAGCCAACAATGAGCAGTTCTTC.

This chain joins TRBV7-6 and TRBJ2-5, with TRBD2 as a possible D gene (5 bases). V was shortened by 5 bases and J by 5 bases, with 6 bases between the two germline ends. This CDR3 is 11 amino acids long. CDR1 is SGHVS and CDR2 is FNYEAQ in the germline V gene. CDR3 nucleotide sequence: TGTGCCAGCAGCCGCGGGGAGACCCAGTACTTC. This gives the protein CASSRGETQYF.

A word on this clone: Other nucleotide sequences from this sample produce the same CDR3. The V and J genes are TRBV5-5 and TRBJ2-5, with 8 bases lining up with TRBD1. Germline CDR1 and CDR2: SGHKS and YYEKEE (reference sequence). The CDR3 consists of 15 residues. V was clipped by 2 bases and J by 3 bases; unmatched bases: 6. The CDR3 reads CASSLGPGGEETQYF. The CDR3 DNA reads as TGTGCCAGCAGCTTAGGGCCAGGGGGCGAAGAGACCCAGTACTTC.

V usage is TRBV2 and J usage is TRBJ2-5; D perhaps matches TRBD1 (5 bases). The CDR3 has 14 amino acids. Germline-derived CDR1 and CDR2 are SNHLY and FYNNEI. V shed 6 bases and J shed 2 bases, with 13 bases lying between them. The CDR3 DNA reads as TGTGCCAGCAGGGGGAACAGGATACAAGAGACCCAGTACTTC. Its protein product is CASRGNRIQETQYF.

As regards this clone: Different DNA sequences within this sample yield the same CDR3. V is TRBV30 and J is TRBJ1-3; D gene uncertain. V was shortened by 2 bases and J by 0 bases, with 5 bases between the two germline ends. Germline V gene sequence: CDR1 GTSNPN, CDR2 SVGIG (reference sequence). The CDR3 loop spans 13 amino acids. CDR3 loop: CAWSLGSGNTIYF. Written as DNA, the CDR3 is TGTGCCTGGAGTCTCGGCTCTGGAAACACCATATATTTT. The complete variable domain, with remaining parts taken from reference TRBV30 and TRBJ1-3, reads SQTIHQWPATLVQPVGSPLSLECTVEGTSNPNLYWYRQAAGRGLQLLFYSVGIGQISSEVPQNLSASRPQDRQFILSSKKLLLSDSGFYLCAWSLGSGNTIYFGEGSWLTVV.

The chain is built from TRBV12-3 or TRBV12-4 and TRBJ1-2; D unresolved. Between the trimmed V and J ends, which lost 1 base and 5 bases, there was a span of 8 bases. CDR3 length: 13 residues. The CDR3: CASSLVGDYGYTF. The CDR3 DNA reads TGTGCCAGCAGTTTAGTGGGAGATTATGGCTACACCTTC.

In the case of this clone: Other DNA sequences in the same sample also yield this CDR3. The chain carries TRBV12-3 or TRBV12-4 and TRBJ1-5, with D uncertain. This CDR3 contains 13 residues. Trimming removed 3 bases at V and 4 bases at J, with 7 bases between. CDR3 loop: CASSFSGNQPQHF. CDR3 coding DNA: TGTGCCAGCAGTTTTTCGGGGAATCAGCCCCAGCATTTT.

V is TRBV2 and J is TRBJ2-5; D gene ambiguous. The V and J ends lost 8 bases and 5 bases respectively, with 9 bases between them. Per germline, CDR1 SNHLY and CDR2 FYNNEI. The CDR3 spans 11 residues. This chain's CDR3 is CASGAWETQYF. For the CDR3, the DNA is TGTGCCAGCGGAGCCTGGGAGACCCAGTACTTC.

This CDR3 reads CASKRETLSSGNTIYF. Written as DNA, the CDR3 is TGTGCCAGTAAAAGGGAGACACTGAGCTCTGGAAACACCATATATTTT. The genes are TRBV19 and TRBJ1-3, with D unclear. The germline gives CDR1 LNHDA, CDR2 SQIVND (reference sequence). The CDR3 runs 16 residues. Trimming took off 7 bases at V and 0 bases at J, with 16 bases between the two ends.

The table lists this clone with many counts. This chain connects TRBV28 to TRBJ1-3; the D is unclear. Per germline, CDR1 MDHEN and CDR2 SYDVKM. The CDR3 runs to 13 residues. The V end lost 6 bases, the J end lost 0 bases, and 6 bases lay between the germline ends. The CDR3 reads CASSVFSGNTIYF. CDR3 nucleotides: TGTGCCAGCAGCGTTTTCTCTGGAAACACCATATATTTT.

In its sample, this clone was seen once. The chain has TRBV11-2 and TRBJ2-1; TRBD2 matches 10 bases. CDR3 length equals 15 residues. V lost 4 bases and J lost 4; bases outside the gene matches: 4. Germline V gives CDR1 SGHAT, CDR2 FQNNGV. CDR3 sequence reads: CASSWTSGSYNEQFF. Written as DNA, the CDR3 is TGTGCCAGCAGCTGGACTAGCGGATCATACAATGAGCAGTTCTTC.

This rearrangement joins TRBV9 to TRBJ2-3, with 8 bases matching TRBD1. The CDR3 runs 14 residues. Trimming at V came to 4 bases and at J to 5 bases, leaving 6 bases not matched to a gene. The germline V gene has CDR1 SGDLS and CDR2 YYNGEE. CDR3 region: CASSTGGLEDTQYF. The CDR3 region has the DNA TGTGCCAGCAGCACAGGGGGGTTGGAAGATACGCAGTATTTT.

V usage is TRBV27 and J usage is TRBJ2-1, with D maybe TRBD2 (6 bases). In germline, CDR1 is MNHEY, CDR2 SMNVEV (reference sequence). V was shortened by 3 bases and J by 6 bases, with 12 bases between the two germline ends. CDR3 length equals 14 residues. The CDR3 bases are TGTGCCAGCAGTTTCCTCACTAGCCGCAATGAGCAGTTCTTC. Translating it yields CASSFLTSRNEQFF.

V usage is TRBV7-2 and J usage is TRBJ2-7, with TRBD2 identical over 7 bases. This CDR3 comprises 13 residues. Germline values: CDR1 SGHTA, CDR2 FQGNSA. Trimming took 4 bases from V and 6 from J; bases not matched to a gene: 6. The chain's CDR3 is CASSYPGGGEQYF. CDR3 sequence (DNA): TGTGCCAGCAGCTATCCGGGCGGGGGCGAGCAGTACTTC.

The chain employs TRBV6-2 or TRBV6-3 and TRBJ2-1, with 12 bases aligning to TRBD2. This CDR3 spans 16 amino acids. The trim removed 5 bases at V and 5 bases at J, leaving 7 bases unmatched. Germline V gene sequence: CDR1 MNHEY, CDR2 SVGEGT. CDR3 loop: CASSLAGGPPNNEQFF. As DNA, the CDR3 is TGTGCCAGCAGTCTAGCGGGAGGGCCGCCGAACAATGAGCAGTTCTTC.

This sequence joins TRBV7-3 and TRBJ1-1; D gene uncertain. This CDR3 spans 14 amino acids. Trimming removed 2 bases at V and 4 bases at J, with 11 bases between. Germline V gene data show CDR1 as SGHTA and CDR2 as FQGTGA. DNA for the CDR3: TGTGCCAGCAGCTTAGAGCCGGACTTCACTGAAGCTTTCTTT. This sequence encodes CASSLEPDFTEAFF.

The CDR3 reads CSAEGIYGYTF. DNA for the CDR3: TGCAGTGCCGAGGGTATCTATGGCTACACCTTC. This sequence joins TRBV20-1 and TRBJ1-2; the D is unclear. Germline V gene lookup returns CDR1 DFQATT and CDR2 SNEGSKA (reference sequence). The CDR3 covers 11 residues. V was shortened by 6 bases and J by 4 bases, with 9 bases between the two germline ends.